This TCR beta chain appears in the sequencing data of a study of blood T cell repertoires in COVID-19. In the original workflow: Scientists estimated how many nucleated cells there were by amplifying reference gene primers. TCRdb's copy holds only in-frame clones and misses some; the assay was immunoSEQ multiplex PCR. That table is the source of V, J and clone size, and D and trimming were worked out from the DNA. The table lists roughly 200,000 clones, approximately 90% of them singletons. The source is a middle-aged man with COVID-19, enrolled during active disease. Sequencing used peripheral blood.

This CDR3 is CASSGSNQPQHF. CDR3 nucleotide sequence: TGTGCCAGCAGCGGGAGCAATCAGCCCCAGCATTTT. The V gene is TRBV25-1, the J gene TRBJ1-5; D is uncertain. Germline V gene data show CDR1 as MGHDK and CDR2 as SYGVNS. Trimming pared 6 bases from V and 1 base from J, leaving 4 bases between. This CDR3 is 12 amino acids long.